This TCR beta chain was documented in a study of beta chain features in type 1 diabetes. In the study overall: What patients shared with healthy donors was a similar profile of age, gender and cell yields.

Overall study findings and caveats: TCRB CDR3s were moderately but significantly shorter in Type 1 diabetes patients in all four CD4+ subsets. In type 1 diabetes patients, VDJ junctions had fewer insertions; deletions at these junctions were more frequent.

Sequencing targeted expressed TCRB transcripts, as all isolated RNA had been reverse transcribed. Assay used: immunoSEQ multiplex PCR; TCRdb lists only in-frame clones, some missing. There are roughly 340,000 clones in the sample; 13% occur only once, and roughly 0.015% lies in the top ten. There was one heparinised blood draw per donor, averaging roughly 100 mL. Purities over 95% were achieved in all sorted populations. CDR1 SGHTA and CDR2 FQGNSA come from the germline V gene. V was shortened by 7 bases and J by 1 base, with 8 bases between the two germline ends. The CDR3 runs to 13 residues. This clone was detected only a few times. The antigen is not known.

The specimen was naive CD4+ T cells from blood. This rearrangement joins TRBV7-2 to TRBJ2-4; possibly TRBD1 for D (7 bases). This TCR derives from a woman younger than 30 with type 1 diabetes. The CDR3 sequence: CASTGGAKNIQYF. In nucleotides, the CDR3 is TGTGCCAGCACAGGGGGGGCCAAAAACATTCAGTACTTC. The complete variable domain, with remaining parts taken from reference TRBV7-2 and TRBJ2-4, reads GAGVSQSPSNKVTEKGKDVELRCDPISGHTALYWYRQSLGQGLEFLIYFQGNSAPDKSGLPSDRFSAERTGGSVSTLTIQRTQQEDSAVYLCASTGGAKNIQYFGAGTRLSVL.